This T cell receptor (beta chain) was found in a study of cytomegalovirus exposure and HLA in healthy donors. Findings and limits, study-wide: Association of about 17,000 TCR beta sequences with HLA alleles was found at 0.05 false discovery rate in a later analysis.

In this sample, this clone turned up once. What it binds is not known. Primers for the PCR totalled 60 Vbeta and 13 Jbeta. Only in-frame clones appear in the TCRdb table, and some are missing; sequencing was by immunoSEQ multiplex PCR. The sample gives approximately 150,000 clones, approximately 71% of which show up once; 2.5% to 4% is in the top ten. CDR1 MDHEN and CDR2 SYDVKM come from the germline V gene. CDR3 length equals 17 residues. Unmatched junction bases numbered 10, after V lost 5 bases and J lost 1 base. The chain employs TRBV28 and TRBJ1-5; 8 bases line up with TRBD1. The clonotype originates from a man in his forties in good health and CMV-seronegative. Sequenced input: PBMCs. CDR3 sequence: CASSPDREGWSNQPQHF. CDR3 coding DNA: TGTGCCAGCAGTCCGGACAGGGAAGGGTGGAGCAATCAGCCCCAGCATTTT. Full variable domain (remainder filled in from reference TRBV28 and TRBJ1-5): DVKVTQSSRYLVKRTGEKVFLECVQDMDHENMFWYRQDPGLGLRLIYFSYDVKMKEKGDIPEGYSVSREKKERFSLILESASTNQTSMYLCASSPDREGWSNQPQHFGDGTRLSIL.